These T cell receptor beta chains were read from a single sample in a study of post-analysis software for immune sequencing data. TCRdb reanalysed the PCR reads using MiXCR and keeps one entry per CDR3 protein. In the table there are more than 450,000 distinct CDR3 sequences, roughly 45% of which are singletons. The specimen sequenced was blood. The source is a girl aged 10-17 years with multiple sclerosis. The CDR3 runs from the conserved cysteine through the conserved F or W. D genes are given only for firm matches. Clone size, where shown, is once, few, many, or a class for clones that have expanded.

-	-	TRBV20-1	TRBJ1-2	TGCAGTGCTAGAACAGGCGTCTATGGCTACACCTTC	CSARTGVYGYTF
-	once	TRBV6-5	TRBJ2-3	TGTGCCAGCAGTTACAGGGCACTCGGTCGGAGCGGAAGCACAGATACGCAGTATTTT	CASSYRALGRSGSTDTQYF
-	-	TRBV12-3/TRBV12-4	TRBJ2-3	TGTGCCAGCGAACCGAGGGGGACAGATACGCAGTATTTT	CASEPRGTDTQYF
TRBD2	few	TRBV6-4	TRBJ2-5	TGTGCCAGCAGTGAGACCGGGACTAGCGGGGAAGAGACCCAGTACTTC	CASSETGTSGEETQYF
-	few	TRBV5-1	TRBJ2-5	TGCGCCAGCAGCTTCGGGGTCCAAGAGACCCAGTACTTC	CASSFGVQETQYF
TRBD1	few	TRBV6-6	TRBJ2-1	TGTGCCAGCAGTTACCGCCCCGGGACAGGGTCCTACAATGAGCAGTTCTTC	CASSYRPGTGSYNEQFF
TRBD1	few	TRBV6-4	TRBJ1-5	TGTGCCAGCAGTGACTCGAGAGGGACAGGATATCAGCCCCAGCATTTT	CASSDSRGTGYQPQHF
TRBD2	few	TRBV5-1	TRBJ2-1	TGCGCCAGCCTTCCCGGGACTAGCGGGAGGGCCGTCGACAATGAGCAGTTCTTC	CASLPGTSGRAVDNEQFF
-	once	TRBV20-1	TRBJ2-2	TGCAGTGCTCGTAATACGGGGCCCGGCGGGGAGCTGTTTTTT	CSARNTGPGGELFF
TRBD2	few	TRBV20-1	TRBJ2-3	TGCAGTGCCAGTGGTGCTAGCGGGGATTCAGATACGCAGTATTTT	CSASGASGDSDTQYF
-	few	TRBV29-1	TRBJ2-3	TGCAGCGTTCCTGCCGGGCAGGTCGTATTCGATACGCAGTATTTT	CSVPAGQVVFDTQYF
-	once	TRBV7-3	TRBJ1-1	TGTGCCAGCAGCTTAAATGGAGGGCTCACTGAAGCTTTCTTT	CASSLNGGLTEAFF
TRBD1	few	TRBV18	TRBJ2-1	TGTGCCAGCTCTACTAGACAGGGGGCCTATGAGCAGTTCTTC	CASSTRQGAYEQFF
TRBD2	few	TRBV28	TRBJ2-1	TGTGCCAGCAGTCCCCCGGGACTAGCGGGAAACAATGAGCAGTTCTTC	CASSPPGLAGNNEQFF
-	few	TRBV29-1	TRBJ1-2	TGCAGCGCTTTCGGGGCTCCGGGGGGCTATGGCTACACCTTC	CSAFGAPGGYGYTF
TRBD1	few	TRBV7-8	TRBJ1-2	TGTGCCAGCAGCTTAGCCTTCCCCCTGCGACAGGGCCAAGATGGCTACACCTTC	CASSLAFPLRQGQDGYTF
TRBD2	-	TRBV30	TRBJ2-2	TGTGCCTGGAGGTTAGCGGGAGGGTCCAGGGAGCTGTTTTTT	CAWRLAGGSRELFF
-	-	TRBV12-3/TRBV12-4	TRBJ1-2	TGTGCCAGCAGTCCCGGGCAGGGCCACTATGGCTACACCTTC	CASSPGQGHYGYTF